This T cell receptor (beta chain) was retrieved from a study of blood T cell repertoires in COVID-19. Whole-study context: From T cells, B-cell-depleted T cells, or PBMCs came the material, which was cDNA or gDNA.

Germline V CDR1 and CDR2: MGHRA, YSYEKL. CDR3 length: 16 residues. Trimming removed 1 base from V and 6 bases from J; junction bases left unmatched: 10. This clone occurred many times. Source study methods: Reference gene primer amplification gave nucleated cell count estimates. The data were produced by immunoSEQ multiplex PCR, yet TCRdb's version contains in-frame clones alone and is incomplete. V, J and clone size are those of that table, while D and trimming were read from the DNA. In the table there are over 75,000 clones, over 60% of which are singletons. The V gene is TRBV4-1, the J gene TRBJ1-2; 8 bases line up with TRBD1. The sequencing sample was made of peripheral blood. The TCR was taken from a man aged 45-65 years who had recovered from COVID-19. The CDR3: CASSQGLGQAYDGYTF. CDR3 in DNA: TGCGCCAGCAGCCAAGGTCTGGGACAGGCCTACGATGGCTACACCTTC.